This entry lists 8 T cell receptor beta chains sequenced from one sample in a study of cytomegalovirus exposure and HLA in healthy donors (dated by TCRdb to 2015 to 2018). The library was generated by the immunoSEQ multiplex PCR assay. A mixture of 60 forward primers for TCR Vbeta segments and 13 reverse primers for TCR Jbeta segments was used in the multiplex PCR. The immuneACCESS repertoire file appears here via TCRdb, limited to in-frame rearrangements. These files lack a portion of the clones; in checked studies, under half of the deficit traces to unresolved V genes, and the cause of the others is not known. This sample holds some 130,000 clones; 76% were observed only once. Around 2% of the sample belongs to the ten largest clones. The sample comprised PBMCs. The origin of the receptors is a female donor in good health and CMV-seropositive.

J is TRBJ2-3 and V is TRBV6-6; no reliable D call. V lost 6 bases and J 5 bases, leaving 6 bases between the germline ends. Looked up from germline, CDR1 is MNHNY and CDR2 is SVGAGI (reference sequence). The CDR3 totals 11 residues. CDR3 residues: CASSSGDTQYF. CDR3 in DNA: TGTGCCAGCAGCTCAGGAGATACGCAGTATTTT.

This clone was observed a handful of times. The V and J genes are TRBV19 and TRBJ2-1; TRBD2 agrees at 14 bases. The V gene's germline CDR1 is LNHDA and CDR2 SQIVND (reference sequence). CDR3 length: 14 amino acids. Trimming removed 8 bases from V and 6 bases from J; junction bases left unmatched: 3. CDR3 sequence (DNA): TGTGCCAGTGGAGGGACTAGCGGGAGCAATGAGCAGTTCTTC. It encodes CASGGTSGSNEQFF. The full variable domain, in which reference TRBV19 and TRBJ2-1 provide the parts outside the CDR3, is DGGITQSPKYLFRKEGQNVTLSCEQNLNHDAMYWYRQDPGQGLRLIYYSQIVNDFQKGDIAEGYSVSREKKESFPLTVTSAQKNPTAFYLCASGGTSGSNEQFFGPGTRLTVL.

A few counts support this clone. The V call is TRBV7-9, the J call TRBJ2-7; 7 bases map to TRBD1. Germline-derived CDR1 and CDR2 are SEHNR and FQNEAQ (reference sequence). The CDR3 contains 15 residues. V shed 10 bases and J 1 base; nucleotides not matched to a gene: 13. The CDR3 DNA follows: TGTGCCACCCAAGTACGACAGGGAACTTCCTACGAGCAGTACTTC. Amino acid sequence: CATQVRQGTSYEQYF.

Only a few counts were recorded for this clone. The chain links TRBV6-6 to TRBJ1-2; 10 nucleotides line up with TRBD1. There are 13 residues in the CDR3. Trimming at V came to 9 bases and at J to 7 bases, leaving 8 bases not matched to a gene. Germline CDR1 MNHNY, CDR2 SVGAGI (reference sequence). CDR3 loop: CASEGQGYSGYTF. The CDR3 coding sequence is TGTGCCAGTGAGGGACAGGGGTATAGTGGCTACACCTTC.

The V and J genes are TRBV6-5 and TRBJ1-1; D unclear. This CDR3 has 14 amino acids. V was shortened by 0 bases and J by 0 bases, with 5 bases between the two germline ends. Germline V gene data show CDR1 as MNHEY and CDR2 as SVGAGI. The CDR3 coding sequence is TGTGCCAGCAGTTACTCACGGTTGAACACTGAAGCTTTCTTT. Translated: CASSYSRLNTEAFF.

This clone was recorded a few times. The chain joins TRBV11-2 to TRBJ1-1; D unresolved. The CDR3 has 16 residues. The V end lost 0 bases, the J end lost 6 bases, and 17 bases lay between the germline ends. Germline lookup yields CDR1 SGHAT and CDR2 FQNNGV. The CDR3 is CASSLDPPATGSEAFF. CDR3 DNA sequence: TGTGCCAGCAGCTTAGATCCTCCAGCGACGGGGTCTGAAGCTTTCTTT.

CDR3 nucleotide sequence: TGTGCCAGCAGCCCTCTCACAGGGTTCAGCTACACCTTC. As protein: CASSPLTGFSYTF. The chain combines TRBV11-2 with TRBJ1-2; D possibly corresponds to TRBD1 (6 bases). V was pared by 5 bases and J by 9 bases, with 16 bases between. CDR1 is SGHAT, CDR2 FQNNGV, per germline. This CDR3 has 13 residues.

This clone was counted a single time. The genes are TRBV5-1 and TRBJ2-5, with TRBD1 matching over 9 bases. The tail of the sequence fits TRBJ2-7 better, so the J call may be wrong. Per the germline V gene, CDR1 is SGHRS and CDR2 is YFSETQ. This CDR3 comprises 14 residues. The chain's CDR3 is CASRSGTGFYEQYF. DNA for the CDR3: TGCGCCAGCAGGTCCGGGACAGGGTTTTACGAGCAGTACTTC.